The 27 T cell receptor beta chains listed next were all sequenced from one sample in a study of T-cell memory formation after mild COVID-19. TCRdb ran MiXCR on the 5' RACE reads and lists one entry per CDR3 protein. Of approximately 410,000 distinct CDR3 sequences listed, under 25% are singletons. Sequenced sample: PBMCs or a T cell subset sorted from them (not recorded which). These receptors all stem from an adult woman who had mild COVID-19 (a few samples of this study predate the infection). Cell type and time point are not known.

In this sample, this clonotype turned up many times. This chain connects TRBV3-1 to TRBJ2-7, with D possibly matching TRBD1 (6 bases). CDR3 size: 14 residues. The V end was cut by 1 base, the J end by 4 bases, with 11 bases between. The germline CDR1 and CDR2 sequences are LGHDT and YNNKEL (reference sequence). The CDR3 DNA reads TGTGCCAGCAGCCAAGGTCAGGGGCCGTACGAGCAGTACTTC. As protein: CASSQGQGPYEQYF.

The CDR3 protein is CAISPGSNTEAFF. Here the CDR3 DNA reads TGTGCCATCAGTCCCGGGAGTAACACTGAAGCTTTCTTT. The J gene is TRBJ1-1, the V gene TRBV10-3; D is unresolved. The CDR3 has 13 amino acids. The germline V gene has CDR1 ENHRY and CDR2 SYGVKD. V was shortened by 5 bases and J by 2 bases, with 9 bases between the two germline ends.

This clonotype was detected a few times. The chain combines TRBV19 with TRBJ2-2; no clear D gene. Germline V lookup: CDR1 LNHDA, CDR2 SQIVND (reference sequence). The CDR3 runs 13 residues. Trimming removed 7 bases at V and 8 bases at J, with 14 bases between. CDR3 DNA sequence: TGTGCCAGTACCATGTCGGGTCCGGGGGAGCTGTTTTTT. Its protein is CASTMSGPGELFF.

This clonotype showed up just a few times. This chain's CDR3 is CASSPNPYGGSYEQYF. CDR3 DNA: TGTGCCAGCAGCCCCAATCCCTATGGGGGATCCTACGAGCAGTACTTC. The J gene is TRBJ2-7, the V gene TRBV7-8, with D perhaps matching TRBD1 or TRBD2 (5 bases each). CDR1 is SGHVS, CDR2 FQNEAQ, per germline. The length of the CDR3 is 16 residues. The V end was cut by 5 bases, the J end by 1 base, with 18 bases between.

CDR3 nucleotide sequence: TGTGCCACCAGTGATACAAGCAGCGGCCCCCGCGGCTACACCTTC. This codes for CATSDTSSGPRGYTF. V and J are TRBV24-1 and TRBJ1-2, with D unclear. Trimming cost V 3 bases and J 8 bases, with 18 bases left between them. This CDR3 is built from 15 residues. Germline V gene data show CDR1 as KGHDR and CDR2 as SFDVKD.

This clonotype has a handful of counts. The chain employs TRBV29-1 and TRBJ1-1, with 9 bases that match TRBD1. The junction had 4 bases not matched to a gene; V was cut back by 2 bases and J by 0 bases. The CDR3 loop spans 15 amino acids. CDR1 is SQVTM, CDR2 ANQGSEA, per germline. The CDR3 bases are TGCAGCGTTGAACCGACAGGGGGTATGAACACTGAAGCTTTCTTT. This translates into CSVEPTGGMNTEAFF. The full variable domain, in which reference TRBV29-1 and TRBJ1-1 provide the parts outside the CDR3, is SAVISQKPSRDICQRGTSLTIQCQVDSQVTMMFWYRQQPGQSLTLIATANQGSEATYESGFVIDKFPISRPNLTFSTLTVSNMSPEDSSIYLCSVEPTGGMNTEAFFGQGTRLTVV.

This clonotype was seen only a few times. The chain has TRBV12-3 or TRBV12-4 and TRBJ2-3; D unclear. The CDR3 extends over 15 amino acids. Trimming removed 3 bases at V and 2 bases at J, with 12 bases between. The CDR3 sequence is CASSFPQRYTDTQYF. DNA for the CDR3: TGTGCCAGCAGTTTTCCACAGCGCTACACAGATACGCAGTATTTT.

This clonotype was found a few times. The CDR3 sequence: CASSPRELAKNIQYF. The CDR3 coding sequence is TGTGCCAGCAGCCCCCGGGAGTTAGCCAAAAACATTCAGTACTTC. The chain combines TRBV12-3 or TRBV12-4 with TRBJ2-4, with D perhaps matching TRBD2 (6 bases). The CDR3 contains 15 residues. Trimming removed 6 bases from V and 0 bases from J, with 12 bases in between.

V gene TRBV7-9 combines with J gene TRBJ2-7, with 7 bases lining up with TRBD1. Germline CDR1 reads SEHNR; CDR2 reads FQNEAQ (reference sequence). The CDR3 is 14 residues long. Unmatched junction bases numbered 6, after V lost 3 bases and J lost 4 bases. CDR3 residues: CASSLPGQQYEQYF. CDR3 DNA: TGTGCCAGCAGCTTGCCGGGACAGCAGTACGAGCAGTACTTC. Filled out from reference TRBV7-9 and TRBJ2-7, the complete variable domain reads DTGVSQNPRHKITKRGQNVTFRCDPISEHNRLYWYRQTLGQGPEFLTYFQNEAQLEKSRLLSDRFSAERPKGSFSTLEIQRTEQGDSAMYLCASSLPGQQYEQYFGPGTRLTVT.

This clonotype was seen only a few times. The chain employs TRBV29-1 and TRBJ1-2, with D hard to call. CDR3 length: 12 amino acids. V shed 8 bases and J shed 1 base, with 11 bases lying between them. From germline, CDR1 is SQVTM and CDR2 ANQGSEA. For the CDR3, the DNA is TGCAGCACCAGCCTCCTTAACTATGGCTACACCTTC. This translates into CSTSLLNYGYTF.

This clonotype was recorded a few times. This sequence joins TRBV4-1 and TRBJ2-7; 11 bases line up with TRBD2. V gave up 5 bases and J gave up 7 bases; unmatched junction bases: 10. The CDR3 runs 15 residues. Germline loops: CDR1 MGHRA, CDR2 YSYEKL. CDR3 residues: CASSNLLAGVREQYF. DNA for the CDR3: TGCGCCAGCAGCAACCTACTAGCGGGGGTACGTGAGCAGTACTTC.

The chain is built from TRBV7-3 and TRBJ2-6; no reliable D call. This CDR3 comprises 17 residues. Deletions cut 5 bases from V and 0 bases from J, with 14 bases between. Germline CDR1 reads SGHTA; CDR2 reads FQGTGA. In DNA, the CDR3 is TGTGCCAGCAGCCCCCTGGGGATGAGCTCTGGGGCCAACGTCCTGACTTTC. It yields the protein CASSPLGMSSGANVLTF. Supplemented by reference TRBV7-3 and TRBJ2-6, the full variable domain reads GAGVSQTPSNKVTEKGKYVELRCDPISGHTALYWYRQSLGQGPEFLIYFQGTGAADDSGLPNDRFFAVRPEGSVSTLKIQRTERGDSAVYLCASSPLGMSSGANVLTFGAGSRLTVL.

A few counts support this clonotype. This chain connects TRBV5-1 to TRBJ2-6; D not resolved. CDR1 and CDR2 (germline): SGHRS, YFSETQ. The V end lost 6 bases, the J end lost 0 bases, and 7 bases lay between the germline ends. The CDR3 totals 14 residues. The CDR3 is CASTYDSGANVLTF. The CDR3 DNA follows: TGCGCCAGCACCTACGACTCTGGGGCCAACGTCCTGACTTTC.

The genes are TRBV12-3 or TRBV12-4 and TRBJ1-3; TRBD1 matches at 8 bases. This CDR3 contains 16 residues. V trimming: 5 bases; J trimming: 0 bases; junction bases outside the gene matches: 6. CDR3: CASSPRQGYSGNTIYF. The CDR3 nucleotides read TGTGCCAGCAGTCCTCGACAGGGGTACTCTGGAAACACCATATATTTT.

The chain uses TRBV24-1 and TRBJ2-3; TRBD2 matches at 10 bases. In germline, CDR1 is KGHDR, CDR2 SFDVKD. The CDR3 contains 15 residues. The ends lost 4 bases at V and 2 bases at J; junction bases unmatched: 2. The CDR3: CATSELAGPTDTQYF. CDR3 bases: TGTGCCACCAGTGAACTAGCGGGACCCACAGATACGCAGTATTTT.

V usage is TRBV3-1 and J usage is TRBJ2-1, with D perhaps TRBD1 (6 bases). V lost 0 bases and J 2 bases, leaving 8 bases between the germline ends. CDR3 length equals 15 residues. CDR1 and CDR2 (germline): LGHDT, YNNKEL (reference sequence). CDR3 sequence: CASSQDAGAYNEQFF. In DNA form, the CDR3 reads TGTGCCAGCAGCCAAGACGCAGGGGCCTACAATGAGCAGTTCTTC.

This clonotype was recorded a few times. The chain carries TRBV6-5 and TRBJ1-1; D is unclear. Germline CDR1 is MNHEY and CDR2 is SVGAGI. CDR3 length equals 15 residues. V gave up 2 bases and J gave up 4 bases, with 14 bases separating them. The CDR3 loop reads CASSYRVRGVTEAFF. The CDR3 coding sequence is TGTGCCAGCAGTTACCGAGTCCGAGGAGTCACTGAAGCTTTCTTT.

There are many counts of this clonotype. This CDR3 is CASSGGVLQILPDTQYF. The CDR3 nucleotides are TGTGCCAGCAGCGGGGGGGTGCTACAAATTCTCCCAGATACGCAGTATTTT. The chain recombines TRBV2 with TRBJ2-3; 8 bases are shared with TRBD2. Germline assignment: CDR1 SNHLY and CDR2 FYNNEI. There are 17 residues in the CDR3. V lost 6 bases to trimming and J lost 4 bases; unmatched junction nucleotides: 15.

The rearrangement joins TRBV12-3 or TRBV12-4 to TRBJ2-5; possible D gene TRBD2, 5 bases. V was pared by 3 bases and J by 1 base, with 6 bases between. The CDR3 extends over 13 amino acids. This chain's CDR3 is CASSLTTQETQYF. The CDR3 nucleotides read TGTGCCAGCAGTTTGACTACCCAAGAGACCCAGTACTTC.

The V gene is TRBV13, the J gene TRBJ1-1; possibly TRBD1 for D (5 bases). This CDR3 spans 14 amino acids. Per germline, CDR1 PRHDT and CDR2 FYEKMQ (reference sequence). V was cut by 1 base and J by 6 bases, with 12 bases left in between. The DNA for the CDR3 is TGTGCCAGCAGCTTAGCCCAGGGATATTCTGAAGCTTTCTTT. Its protein product is CASSLAQGYSEAFF. Variable domain in full (rest from reference TRBV13 and TRBJ1-1): AAGVIQSPRHLIKEKRETATLKCYPIPRHDTVYWYQQGPGQDPQFLISFYEKMQSDKGSIPDRFSAQQFSDYHSELNMSSLELGDSALYFCASSLAQGYSEAFFGQGTRLTVV.

This sequence joins TRBV5-1 and TRBJ1-1; TRBD1 might be the D (6 bases). The CDR3 covers 15 residues. Germline V gene lookup returns CDR1 SGHRS and CDR2 YFSETQ. The V end was cut by 7 bases, the J end by 2 bases, with 18 bases between. CDR3 residues: CASRFLGASNTEAFF. The DNA of the CDR3 is TGCGCCAGCCGTTTCCTGGGGGCATCTAACACTGAAGCTTTCTTT.

The CDR3 is CSARAEGAGGPYYEQYF. The DNA for the CDR3 is TGCAGTGCTAGAGCCGAGGGAGCGGGAGGGCCGTACTACGAGCAGTACTTC. The chain has TRBV20-1 and TRBJ2-7; 10 nucleotides align to TRBD2. The CDR3 is made up of 17 amino acids. V trimming: 1 base; J trimming: 3 bases; junction bases outside the gene matches: 12. The germline CDR1 and CDR2 sequences are DFQATT and SNEGSKA (reference sequence).

CDR3 in DNA: TGTGCCAGCAGCCCCGATCAGGCGAATCAGCCCCAGCATTTT. The encoded protein is CASSPDQANQPQHF. The chain is built from TRBV7-4 and TRBJ1-5; unclear D gene. This CDR3 comprises 14 residues. The ends were cut back, 5 bases at V and 4 bases at J, with 12 bases in the middle. Germline CDR1 SGHVT, CDR2 SQSDAQ.

This clonotype has only one observation. The chain carries TRBV20-1 and TRBJ2-1; 13 bases agree with TRBD2. This CDR3 is 13 amino acids long. The J segment lost 10 bases and the V segment lost 5 bases, leaving 5 bases of the junction unmatched. Germline loops: CDR1 DFQATT, CDR2 SNEGSKA (reference sequence). The CDR3 region has the DNA TGCAGTGCTGGGACTAGCGGGATTGGAGAGCAGTTCTTC. Its protein is CSAGTSGIGEQFF.

The V and J genes are TRBV7-6 and TRBJ1-1; D call uncertain. The V gene lost 5 bases and the J gene lost 10 bases, with 20 bases spanning the gap. This CDR3 comprises 14 residues. The germline gives CDR1 SGHVS, CDR2 FNYEAQ. CDR3 loop: CASSPQQRPLGAFF. The DNA of the CDR3 is TGTGCCAGCAGCCCCCAACAGAGGCCGCTGGGAGCTTTCTTT.

The gene calls are TRBV9 and TRBJ2-3; 10 nucleotides align to TRBD1. CDR3 length: 16 amino acids. The V gene's germline CDR1 is SGDLS and CDR2 YYNGEE. With V trimmed by 4 bases and J by 4 bases, 9 bases remained unmatched. In DNA, the CDR3 is TGTGCCAGCAGCATTCGGACAGGGGGAAGTGCAGATACGCAGTATTTT. Translated, it gives CASSIRTGGSADTQYF.

There are a few counts of this clonotype. The J gene is TRBJ2-3, the V gene TRBV6-1, with 7 positions matching TRBD2. V was clipped by 4 bases and J by 4 bases; unmatched bases: 11. CDR1 is MNHNS and CDR2 is SASEGT in the germline V gene. The CDR3 totals 16 residues. The CDR3 DNA reads TGTGCCAGCAGTGGGGCCCGGGGCGCGGGAGCAGATACGCAGTATTTT. It encodes CASSGARGAGADTQYF.